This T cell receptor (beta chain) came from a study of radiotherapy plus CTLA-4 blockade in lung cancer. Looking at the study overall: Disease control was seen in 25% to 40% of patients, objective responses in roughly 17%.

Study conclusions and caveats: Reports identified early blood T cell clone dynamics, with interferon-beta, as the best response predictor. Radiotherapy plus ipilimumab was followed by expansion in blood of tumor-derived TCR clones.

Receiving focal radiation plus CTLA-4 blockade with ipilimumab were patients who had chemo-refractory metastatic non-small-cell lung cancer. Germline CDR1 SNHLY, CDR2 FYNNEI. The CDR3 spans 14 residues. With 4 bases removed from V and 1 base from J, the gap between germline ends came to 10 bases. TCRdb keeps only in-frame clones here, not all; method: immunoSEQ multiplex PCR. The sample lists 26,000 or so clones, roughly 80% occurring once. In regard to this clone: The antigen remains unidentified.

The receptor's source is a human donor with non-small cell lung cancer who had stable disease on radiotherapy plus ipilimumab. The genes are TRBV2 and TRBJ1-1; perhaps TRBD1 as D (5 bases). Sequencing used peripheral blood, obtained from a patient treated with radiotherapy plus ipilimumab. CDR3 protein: CASSVGGSNTEAFF. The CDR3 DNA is TGTGCCAGCAGTGTGGGGGGATCGAACACTGAAGCTTTCTTT.